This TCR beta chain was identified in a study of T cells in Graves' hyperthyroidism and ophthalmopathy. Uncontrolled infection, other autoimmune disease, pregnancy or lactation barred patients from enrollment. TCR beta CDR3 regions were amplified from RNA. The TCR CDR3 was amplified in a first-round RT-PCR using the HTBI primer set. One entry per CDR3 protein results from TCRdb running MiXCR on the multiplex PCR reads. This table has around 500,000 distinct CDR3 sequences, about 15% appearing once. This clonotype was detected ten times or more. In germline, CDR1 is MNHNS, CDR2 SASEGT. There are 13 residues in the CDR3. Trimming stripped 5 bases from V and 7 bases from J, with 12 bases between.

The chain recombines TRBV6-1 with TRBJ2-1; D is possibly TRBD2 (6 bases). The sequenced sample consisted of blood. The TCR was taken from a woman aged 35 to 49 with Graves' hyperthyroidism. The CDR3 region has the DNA TGTGCCAGCAGTCGGGAGCCCGGTAATGAGCAGTTCTTC. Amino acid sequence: CASSREPGNEQFF.